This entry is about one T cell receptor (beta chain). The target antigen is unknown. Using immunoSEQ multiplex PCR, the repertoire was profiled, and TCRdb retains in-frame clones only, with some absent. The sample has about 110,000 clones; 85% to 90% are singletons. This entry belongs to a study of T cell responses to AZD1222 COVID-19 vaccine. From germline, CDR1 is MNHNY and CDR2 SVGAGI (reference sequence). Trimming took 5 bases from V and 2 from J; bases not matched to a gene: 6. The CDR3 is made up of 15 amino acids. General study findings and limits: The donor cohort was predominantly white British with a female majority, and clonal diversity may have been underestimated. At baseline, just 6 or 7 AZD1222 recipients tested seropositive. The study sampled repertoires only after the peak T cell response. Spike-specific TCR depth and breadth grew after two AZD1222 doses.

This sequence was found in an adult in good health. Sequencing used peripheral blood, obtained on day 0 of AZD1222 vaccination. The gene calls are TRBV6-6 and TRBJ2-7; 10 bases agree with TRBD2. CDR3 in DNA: TGTGCCAGCAGTGGGGGGACTAGCGTTACCTACGAGCAGTACTTC. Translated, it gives CASSGGTSVTYEQYF.